Listed below are T cell receptor beta chains from one sample, sequenced in a study of blood T cell repertoires in COVID-19. Measured with immunoSEQ multiplex PCR; TCRdb has only the in-frame clones, and not every one. The top ten hold around 7% of the sample, which has approximately 360,000 clones, 85% to 90% seen once. The sequenced sample consisted of peripheral blood. Every receptor here comes from a man younger than 35 with active or convalescent COVID-19. Each CDR3 is given with its conserved first and last residue. D genes are given only for firm matches. Clone size is not always given. Where it is, it says once, few, many or a class for expanded clones.

>TRBV4-3|NA|TRBJ1-1|NA
TGCGCCAGCAGCCAAGCGCCCACAGCCATGAACACTGAAGCTTTCTTT
CASSQAPTAMNTEAFF
>TRBV15|NA|TRBJ2-5|NA
TGTGCCACCAGCAGAGATATCCAAGAGACCCAGTACTTC
CATSRDIQETQYF
>TRBV28|NA|TRBJ1-2|TRBD1
TGTGCCAGCACGTCGACGGGGACAGGGGGCCATGGCTACACCTTC
CASTSTGTGGHGYTF
>TRBV7-2|NA|TRBJ2-3|NA
TGTGCCAGCAGCCGCCGGGACTTTCAAGGGGATACGCAGTATTTT
CASSRRDFQGDTQYF
>TRBV6-6|NA|TRBJ1-1|NA
TGTGCCAGCGGCCGGGAGGGGGGCAAAGCTTTCTTT
CASGREGGKAFF
>TRBV27|NA|TRBJ1-6|TRBD1
TGTGCCAGCAGCCCATATCCCCCGGACAGGGTCGATTCACCCCTCCACTTT
CASSPYPPDRVDSPLHF
>TRBV4-1|NA|TRBJ1-1|NA
TGCGCCAGCAGGCCTACAGGGTTGGTGGACACTGAAGCTTTCTTT
CASRPTGLVDTEAFF
>TRBV3-1/TRBV3-2|NA|TRBJ1-2|NA
TGTGCCAGCAGCCAGGTAGGAGAGAACTATGGCTACACCTTC
CASSQVGENYGYTF
>TRBV9|once|TRBJ2-1|TRBD2
TGTGCCAGCAGCGTAGTTCTAGCGGGGGCCTACAATGAGCAGTTCTTC
CASSVVLAGAYNEQFF
>TRBV9|NA|TRBJ2-5|TRBD1
TGTGCCAGCAGCGTATCGGGGACAGGCGAGACCCAGTACTTC
CASSVSGTGETQYF
>TRBV28|NA|TRBJ2-7|NA
TGTGCCAGCAGTTCAGGGGCACCATCCGAGCAGTACTTC
CASSSGAPSEQYF
>TRBV12-3/TRBV12-4|NA|TRBJ1-1|NA
TGTGCCAGCAGTCTCTGGACGGAGGAGGGGACTTTCTTT
CASSLWTEEGTFF
>TRBV9|NA|TRBJ1-5|TRBD1
TGTGCCAGCAGCGTAGGGGTGACAGGGGACAATCAGCCCCAGCATTTT
CASSVGVTGDNQPQHF
>TRBV2|NA|TRBJ2-1|TRBD2
TGTGCCAGCAGCTTTTTACCGGGACTAGCGGGAGAATATAACGACGATGAGCAGTTCTTC
CASSFLPGLAGEYNDDEQFF
>TRBV7-9|NA|TRBJ2-7|TRBD1
TGTGCCAGCAGCCTCGTTAGCTTGACAGGGGGCGACGAGCAGTACTTC
CASSLVSLTGGDEQYF
>TRBV18|NA|TRBJ1-1|TRBD1
TGTGCCAGCTCACTCCGGGACAGGGCGGAAGCTTTCTTT
CASSLRDRAEAFF